The following is a T cell receptor beta chain sequence with its context. This clone was detected only once. Which antigen it targets is not known. No clone much larger than this one lies a single base away; base qualities are absent. Collaborating institutions collected whole blood in K2EDTA tubes following their own protocols. Collaborator samples were shipped for TCRbeta analysis as frozen whole blood, isolated PBMCs, or DNA extracted from either sample type. Based on the germline V gene, the CDR1 and CDR2 sequences are SGDLS and YYNGEE. V is cut by 0 bases and J by 7 bases, and the space between the germline ends is 11 bases. The CDR3 sequence holds 14 residues, the cysteine and phenylalanine included. Only the CDR3 DNA stays, 42 bases, in frame from base 1. TCRbeta CDR3 regions were amplified from genomic DNA by means of the immunoSEQ Assay, a bias-controlled multiplex PCR. The source study handled its data this way. Nucleated cell counts per sample were estimated from amplification of reference gene primers within the assay. To quantify the absolute abundance of each unique TCRbeta CDR3 rearrangement, sequence reads were collapsed and filtered. Productive Simpson clonality was computed per sample as the square root of Simpson's diversity index over productive rearrangements. TCRdb's version of the immuneACCESS table is confined to in-frame rearrangements and falls short of the full clone set. An unresolved V gene accounts for under half of the shortfall where checked; the remainder is of unknown origin. For V, J and clone size, that table is used; D and trimming come from the DNA. The sample table records more than 200,000 clones; about 88% of these occur just once. Over 1.5% of the sample goes to the ten largest clones.

The data belong to a study of blood T cell repertoires in COVID-19 (TCRdb year 2020). Study-wide context: Samples covering the acute and convalescent phases of COVID-19 were provided by collaborators in the United States, Italy and Spain. Samples were obtained from the ongoing ImmuneRACE study (first 160 participants) and from approximately 1,200 subjects provided by 6 global collaborators. The prospective study material was composed of cDNA or gDNA derived from T cells, B-cell-depleted T cells, or PBMCs. The repertoires were released in a freely available public database intended as a resource for research on the immune response to SARS-CoV-2. Where available, HLA class I and class II types were obtained from metadata supplied by the sample provider rather than from assay-based typing. Subjects who had been exposed to COVID-19, were actively infected with it, or had recovered from it provided the deeply sampled blood TCRbeta repertoires that made up the dataset. Sample metadata almost always included a de-identified subject ID, COVID-19 status, age in years and sex.

What the authors observed across the whole study: The amount of clinical and demographic metadata varied by source and participant and was provided uncurated.

The sequence was obtained from a man between 65 and 80 years old with acute or convalescent COVID-19. Rearrangement joined TRBV9 to TRBJ1-5, with TRBD1 perhaps the D gene, on 6 matching bases. Material for sequencing was peripheral blood. The nucleotide sequence reads as follows: TGTGCCAGCAGCGTAGCAGGGGCTGGCCAGCCCCAGCATTTT. The encoded protein is CASSVAGAGQPQHF.